The 22 T cell receptor beta chains reported below all come from one sample, sequenced in a study of cytomegalovirus exposure and HLA in healthy donors. PCR used 60 Vbeta primers and 13 Jbeta primers. Data came from immunoSEQ multiplex PCR; TCRdb stores just in-frame clones and leaves some out. The sample holds about 89,000 clones, less than 9.5% seen once. Specimen: PBMCs. The source of these receptors is a man aged 50 or older in good health and CMV-seropositive.

The genes are TRBV7-9 and TRBJ2-6; D unresolved. Germline CDR1 reads SEHNR; CDR2 reads FQNEAQ (reference sequence). V was trimmed by 1 base and J by 0 bases, leaving 4 bases between them. The CDR3 totals 15 residues. This CDR3 reads CASSLEPSGANVLTF. DNA of the CDR3: TGTGCCAGCAGCTTAGAGCCCTCTGGGGCCAACGTCCTGACTTTC.

The rearrangement uses TRBV18 and TRBJ2-1; unclear D gene. V lost 2 bases, J lost 1 base, and 6 bases lay in between. From germline, CDR1 is KGHSH and CDR2 LQKENI. The CDR3 is 14 residues long. Here the CDR3 DNA reads TGTGCCAGCTCACCAGGGCTGTCCTACAATGAGCAGTTCTTC. It encodes CASSPGLSYNEQFF.

This clone appeared a few times. The V gene is TRBV5-8, the J gene TRBJ2-1; possibly TRBD2 for D (5 bases). This CDR3 has 16 amino acids. Deletions cut 4 bases from V and 0 bases from J, with 14 bases between. Looked up from germline, CDR1 is SGHTS and CDR2 is YDEGEE. The CDR3, as DNA: TGTGCCAGCAGCCCCAGGTTGAGCGGCTCCTACAATGAGCAGTTCTTC. Its translation: CASSPRLSGSYNEQFF.

V gene TRBV19 combines with J gene TRBJ1-2, with 9 bases aligning to TRBD1. Germline loops: CDR1 LNHDA, CDR2 SQIVND (reference sequence). V dropped 10 bases and J dropped 10; count of bases not matched to a gene: 10. The CDR3 runs 12 residues. CDR3 in amino acids: CATRPRTGDYTF. The CDR3 nucleotides are TGTGCCACTAGACCGCGGACAGGGGACTACACCTTC. The whole variable domain, filled in from reference TRBV19 and TRBJ1-2, reads DGGITQSPKYLFRKEGQNVTLSCEQNLNHDAMYWYRQDPGQGLRLIYYSQIVNDFQKGDIAEGYSVSREKKESFPLTVTSAQKNPTAFYLCATRPRTGDYTFGSGTRLTVV.

The V gene is TRBV6-5, the J gene TRBJ2-6; weak D call: TRBD1 (5 bases). Trimming removed 8 bases from V and 0 bases from J, with 8 bases in between. Germline V gives CDR1 MNHEY, CDR2 SVGAGI. This CDR3 is built from 14 residues. The CDR3 region has the DNA TGTGCCAGCTTCCAGGGCTCTGGGGCCAACGTCCTGACTTTC. Its translation: CASFQGSGANVLTF.

This clone was found a few times. This specimen includes other DNA sequences encoding the same CDR3. J is TRBJ2-3 and V is TRBV7-3, with 8 bases that match TRBD2. This CDR3 region has 15 residues. The trim removed 8 bases at V and 6 bases at J, leaving 13 bases unmatched. Germline CDR1 and CDR2: SGHTA and FQGTGA. CDR3: CASSRAGLAGDTQYF. The CDR3 DNA sequence: TGTGCCAGCTCCCGGGCAGGGCTAGCGGGCGATACGCAGTATTTT.

The chain has TRBV5-1 and TRBJ2-7; maybe TRBD1 (6 bases). Germline V CDR1 and CDR2: SGHRS, YFSETQ. This CDR3 comprises 14 residues. Deletions cut 2 bases from V and 5 bases from J, with 14 bases between. CDR3 DNA sequence: TGCGCCAGCAGCTTACAGGGTGAGTCCGACGAGCAGTACTTC. Its protein is CASSLQGESDEQYF.

This clone showed up just a few times. This sample also contains other DNA sequences that code for the same CDR3. The rearrangement links TRBV27 to TRBJ1-2; 11 nucleotides match TRBD1. Trimming cost V 3 bases and J 5 bases; bases outside gene matches: 2. This CDR3 spans 14 amino acids. The germline V gene encodes CDR1 MNHEY and CDR2 SMNVEV (reference sequence). In DNA, the CDR3 is TGTGCCAGCAGTTTCAGGGACAGGGGGTATGGCTACACCTTC. This sequence encodes CASSFRDRGYGYTF.

The genes are TRBV5-1 and TRBJ2-3; 7 bases align to TRBD2. The CDR3 has 17 residues. V was clipped by 1 base and J by 4 bases; unmatched bases: 12. Germline V gene lookup returns CDR1 SGHRS and CDR2 YFSETQ. The CDR3 loop is CASSLRFPGGLADTQYF. The CDR3 DNA reads as TGCGCCAGCAGCTTGCGCTTCCCGGGAGGTCTCGCAGATACGCAGTATTTT. Drawing the rest from reference TRBV5-1 and TRBJ2-3, the complete variable domain is KAGVTQTPRYLIKTRGQQVTLSCSPISGHRSVSWYQQTPGQGLQFLFEYFSETQRNKGNFPGRFSGRQFSNSRSEMNVSTLELGDSALYLCASSLRFPGGLADTQYFGPGTRLTVL.

This clone was seen only a few times. The chain employs TRBV4-3 and TRBJ1-3, with 8 nucleotides matching TRBD1. The CDR3 contains 20 residues. The junction had 16 bases not matched to a gene; V was cut back by 2 bases and J by 1 base. Germline lookup yields CDR1 LGHNA and CDR2 YSLEER. The CDR3 DNA reads TGCGCCAGCAGCCAATATAGTCTGATCCCAGGGGGCGCATCTGGAAACACCATATATTTT. The encoded protein is CASSQYSLIPGGASGNTIYF.

The chain is built from TRBV9 and TRBJ1-5; D is possibly TRBD1 (5 bases). This CDR3 is 15 amino acids long. Trimming removed 0 bases at V and 7 bases at J, with 14 bases between. Germline V lookup: CDR1 SGDLS, CDR2 YYNGEE. CDR3 amino acids: CASSVGSQGGQPQHF. The CDR3 DNA is TGTGCCAGCAGCGTAGGATCGCAGGGTGGACAGCCCCAGCATTTT.

The table lists this clone with a few counts. The CDR3 bases are TGTGCCTGGAGACCGACTAGCGGGAGAACAGATACGCAGTATTTT. Residues: CAWRPTSGRTDTQYF. The rearrangement uses TRBV30 and TRBJ2-3; 12 bases align to TRBD2. V was pared by 3 bases and J by 3 bases, with 4 bases of the junction left unmatched. There are 15 residues in the CDR3. The germline CDR1 and CDR2 sequences are GTSNPN and SVGIG (reference sequence).

This clone is a singleton in its sample. The chain is built from TRBV5-1 and TRBJ1-6; TRBD1 agrees at 9 bases. In germline, CDR1 is SGHRS, CDR2 YFSETQ. The CDR3 runs 18 residues. V lost 4 bases, J lost 8 bases, and 16 bases stayed unmatched. This CDR3 is CASSTGQGKVAVDSPLHF. CDR3 nucleotides: TGCGCCAGCAGCACGGGACAGGGAAAAGTCGCGGTGGATTCACCCCTCCACTTT.

In its sample, this clone was seen a few times. This chain uses TRBV28 with TRBJ1-1, with D possibly TRBD1 on 5 matching bases. CDR1 is MDHEN and CDR2 is SYDVKM in the germline V gene. The V end lost 6 bases, the J end lost 4 bases, and 15 bases lay between the germline ends. This CDR3 comprises 14 residues. CDR3 sequence: CASRQLQGTTEAFF. The CDR3 DNA reads TGTGCCAGCAGACAACTTCAGGGAACCACTGAAGCTTTCTTT.

Only a few counts were recorded for this clone. The CDR3 bases are TGTGCCAGCAGCGTGACTAGCGGGAGGTCGTACAATGAGCAGTTCTTC. This encodes CASSVTSGRSYNEQFF. The chain carries TRBV7-2 and TRBJ2-1, with 13 bases identical to TRBD2. Germline CDR1 SGHTA, CDR2 FQGNSA. V shed 5 bases and J 4 bases; nucleotides not matched to a gene: 5. The CDR3 consists of 16 residues.

This clone was counted only a few times. V usage is TRBV13 and J usage is TRBJ2-1; TRBD2 aligns across 7 bases. Trimming at V came to 4 bases and at J to 12 bases, leaving 9 bases not matched to a gene. The CDR3 covers 13 residues. Germline V gene lookup returns CDR1 PRHDT and CDR2 FYEKMQ (reference sequence). The CDR3: CASSSTSAGGQFF. CDR3 DNA sequence: TGTGCCAGCAGCTCTACTAGCGCTGGGGGGCAGTTCTTC.

In its sample, this clone was seen a few times. V and J are TRBV5-1 and TRBJ2-2; a possible D gene is TRBD2 (6 bases). The CDR3 spans 17 residues. Between the trimmed V and J ends, which lost 1 base and 0 bases, there was a span of 13 bases. CDR1 and CDR2 from the germline V gene are SGHRS and YFSETQ. This chain's CDR3 is CASSLTTWDSNTGELFF. The CDR3 nucleotides are TGCGCCAGCAGCTTGACGACCTGGGACTCGAACACCGGGGAGCTGTTTTTT.

A few counts support this clone. The rearrangement joins TRBV10-1 to TRBJ2-1, with 9 bases that match TRBD1. CDR1 WNHNN and CDR2 SYGVQD come from the germline V gene (reference sequence). The CDR3 is made up of 15 amino acids. J gave up 1 base and V 5 bases, and 3 bases lay outside the gene matches. The CDR3 is CASSKDRGSYNEQFF. The CDR3 DNA sequence: TGCGCCAGCAGTAAAGACAGGGGGTCCTACAATGAGCAGTTCTTC.

The chain links TRBV5-1 to TRBJ2-2, with 7 nucleotides matching TRBD1. The germline V gene encodes CDR1 SGHRS and CDR2 YFSETQ. CDR3 length: 14 amino acids. V dropped 9 bases and J dropped 1; count of bases not matched to a gene: 6. The DNA of the CDR3 is TGCGCCACTCGTCAGGGGGTGAACACCGGGGAGCTGTTTTTT. Protein: CATRQGVNTGELFF.

The chain couples TRBV7-6 to TRBJ2-3; perhaps TRBD2 as D (6 bases). CDR1 and CDR2 from the germline V gene are SGHVS and FNYEAQ. CDR3 size: 17 residues. Trimming took 5 bases from V and 0 from J, leaving 18 bases between them. For the CDR3, the DNA is TGTGCCAGCAGCCTCGGGGGTGTTAGCGTTAGCACAGATACGCAGTATTTT. Encoded protein: CASSLGGVSVSTDTQYF.

This clone was detected only a few times. The chain carries TRBV6-1 and TRBJ2-5, with TRBD1 matching over 9 bases. Looked up from germline, CDR1 is MNHNS and CDR2 is SASEGT. CDR3 length: 17 residues. V was pared by 2 bases and J by 3 bases, with 10 bases of the junction left unmatched. The chain's CDR3 is CASSETYRGLQKETQYF. CDR3 nucleotide sequence: TGTGCCAGCAGTGAAACATACAGGGGGCTCCAAAAAGAGACCCAGTACTTC.

This clone was seen more than once but under ten times. The germline gene is not matched at one end of the junction; a read error may be the cause. V gene TRBV7-8 combines with J gene TRBJ2-3, with D tentatively TRBD1 (6 bases). The CDR3 covers 15 residues. Germline V gene sequence: CDR1 SGHVS, CDR2 FQNEAQ. CDR3 bases: TGTGCCAGCACCTTACAGGGCGCTAGCACAGATACGCAGTATTTT. Protein: CASTLQGASTDTQYF.